This T cell receptor (beta chain) was found in a study of PD-1 blockade in classical Hodgkin lymphoma. Of note for this clone: Its antigen remains unidentified.

Whole-study findings and limits: Significant TCR diversity gains by C4D1 occurred in CD4+ but not CD8+ cells. Factors driving the repertoire differences, possibly disease activity or prior therapy, remain undefined. Partial responders and progressors had significantly lower baseline TCR diversity.

Autologous stem cell transplantation was followed by relapse in every patient, and brentuximab vedotin exposure varied. V lost 5 bases, J lost 1 base, and 12 bases lay in between. This CDR3 is built from 14 residues. Germline lookup yields CDR1 GTSNPN and CDR2 SVGIG (reference sequence). Clones were sequenced by immunoSEQ multiplex PCR, and TCRdb holds only the in-frame ones, with some missing. The repertoire consists of approximately 60,000 clones, with more than 70% occurring once and the leading ten covering about an eighth. Sample: peripheral blood mononuclear cells (PBMCs), taken at baseline. The chain recombines TRBV30 with TRBJ2-1, with D possibly being TRBD1 or TRBD2 (6 bases each). This receptor was identified in a human donor with classical Hodgkin lymphoma. Here the CDR3 DNA reads TGTGCCTGGGGAGGGGGACTTTCCTACAATGAGCAGTTCTTC. Translated: CAWGGGLSYNEQFF.